Sequencing of this TCR beta chain was carried out in a study of T cells in narcolepsy. Trimming took 5 bases from V and 2 from J, leaving 15 bases between them. This CDR3 spans 15 amino acids. Looked up from germline, CDR1 is SEHNR and CDR2 is FQNEAQ (reference sequence). This table comes from immunoSEQ multiplex PCR, and its TCRdb copy is limited to in-frame clones, with some not included. The sample consists of more than 30,000 clones, around 86% of them appearing once. V gene TRBV7-9 combines with J gene TRBJ2-5, with D perhaps matching TRBD1 (5 bases). The specimen was CD45RA- memory CD4+ T cells from PBMCs. This TCR derives from a human donor with narcolepsy. CDR3 in amino acids: CASSPQGTKQETQYF. The CDR3 coding sequence is TGTGCCAGCAGCCCCCAGGGCACCAAACAAGAGACCCAGTACTTC.